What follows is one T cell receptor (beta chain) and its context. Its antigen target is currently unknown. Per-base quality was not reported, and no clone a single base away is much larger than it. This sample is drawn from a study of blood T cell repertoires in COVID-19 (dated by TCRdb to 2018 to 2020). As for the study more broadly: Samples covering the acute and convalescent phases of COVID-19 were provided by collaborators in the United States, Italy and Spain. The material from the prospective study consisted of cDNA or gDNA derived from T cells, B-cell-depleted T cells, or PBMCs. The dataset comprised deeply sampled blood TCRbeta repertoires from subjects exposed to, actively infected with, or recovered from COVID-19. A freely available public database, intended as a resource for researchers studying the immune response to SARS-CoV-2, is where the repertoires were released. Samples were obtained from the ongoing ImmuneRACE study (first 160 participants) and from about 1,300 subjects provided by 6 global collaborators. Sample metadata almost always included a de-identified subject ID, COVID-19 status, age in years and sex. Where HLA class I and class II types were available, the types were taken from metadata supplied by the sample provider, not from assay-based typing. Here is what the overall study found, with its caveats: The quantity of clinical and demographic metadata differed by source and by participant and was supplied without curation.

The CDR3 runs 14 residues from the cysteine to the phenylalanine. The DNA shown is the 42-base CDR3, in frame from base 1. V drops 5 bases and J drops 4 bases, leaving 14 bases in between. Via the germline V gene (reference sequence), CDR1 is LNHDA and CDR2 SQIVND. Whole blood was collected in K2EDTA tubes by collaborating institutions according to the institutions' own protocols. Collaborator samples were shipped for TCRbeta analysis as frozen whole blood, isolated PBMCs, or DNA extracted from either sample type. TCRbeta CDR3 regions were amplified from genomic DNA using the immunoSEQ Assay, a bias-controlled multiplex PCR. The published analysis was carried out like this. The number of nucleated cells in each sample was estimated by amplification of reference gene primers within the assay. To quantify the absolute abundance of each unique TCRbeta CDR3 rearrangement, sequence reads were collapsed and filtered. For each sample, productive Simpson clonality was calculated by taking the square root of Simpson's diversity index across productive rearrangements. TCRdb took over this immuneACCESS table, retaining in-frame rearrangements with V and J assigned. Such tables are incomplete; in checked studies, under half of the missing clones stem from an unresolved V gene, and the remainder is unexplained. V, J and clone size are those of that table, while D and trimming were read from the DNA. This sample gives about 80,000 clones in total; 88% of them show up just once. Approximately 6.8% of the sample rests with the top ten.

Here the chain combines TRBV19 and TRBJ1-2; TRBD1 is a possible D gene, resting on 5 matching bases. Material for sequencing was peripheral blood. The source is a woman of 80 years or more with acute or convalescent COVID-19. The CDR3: CASSGSGFGYGYTF. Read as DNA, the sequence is TGTGCCAGTAGTGGATCAGGGTTCGGCTATGGCTACACCTTC.